This passage covers 32 T cell receptor beta chains from one sample sequenced in a study of cytomegalovirus exposure and HLA in healthy donors. PCR used 60 Vbeta primers and 13 Jbeta primers. Measured with immunoSEQ multiplex PCR; TCRdb has only the in-frame clones, and not every one. The data show 300,000 or so clones, 84% seen once. The material sequenced was PBMCs. The receptors come from a middle-aged woman in good health and CMV-seropositive.

This clone was seen once. In nucleotides, the CDR3 is TGTGCCAGCAGTGAAGGGTCAGGGAACCATCAGCCCCAGCATTTT. Protein: CASSEGSGNHQPQHF. V and J are TRBV6-1 and TRBJ1-5, with a tentative D call TRBD1 (5 bases). V was clipped by 1 base and J by 5 bases, with 12 bases between them. The germline gives CDR1 MNHNS, CDR2 SASEGT. The CDR3 sequence is 15 residues long.

The chain joins TRBV7-2 to TRBJ2-1, with D possibly matching TRBD1 (7 bases). Per the germline V gene, CDR1 is SGHTA and CDR2 is FQGNSA. The length of the CDR3 is 14 residues. Trimming took off 10 bases at V and 2 bases at J, with 15 bases between the two ends. As DNA, the CDR3 is TGTGCCACCTCCGGCGGGACAGCCTACAATGAGCAGTTCTTC. As protein: CATSGGTAYNEQFF.

V gene TRBV5-4 combines with J gene TRBJ2-7; tentatively, D is TRBD1 (6 bases). The CDR3 is 15 residues long. CDR1 and CDR2 from the germline V gene are SGHNT and YYREEE (reference sequence). Trimming removed 0 bases at V and 0 bases at J, with 10 bases between. CDR3 bases: TGTGCCAGCAGCTTGGGGACAGTGGTCTCCTACGAGCAGTACTTC. It specifies CASSLGTVVSYEQYF.

This clone was seen a single time. The chain combines TRBV9 with TRBJ2-5; 8 nucleotides agree with TRBD2. Germline trimming cut 0 bases from V and 5 bases from J; bases unmatched to any gene: 9. CDR3 length equals 16 residues. Germline V gene lookup returns CDR1 SGDLS and CDR2 YYNGEE. The chain's CDR3 is CASSVEVSGIGETQYF. The CDR3 coding sequence is TGTGCCAGCAGCGTAGAGGTTAGCGGGATCGGGGAGACCCAGTACTTC.

The chain recombines TRBV28 with TRBJ2-7; the D gene is possibly TRBD2 (5 bases). The CDR3 totals 11 residues. Trimming shortened V by 11 bases and J by 4 bases, and 12 bases separated the two germline ends. The germline V gene encodes CDR1 MDHEN and CDR2 SYDVKM. CDR3 DNA: TGTGCCTGCGGACTTTCTTACGAGCAGTACTTC. Translated: CACGLSYEQYF. The variable domain in full, with the rest retrieved from reference TRBV28 and TRBJ2-7, is DVKVTQSSRYLVKRTGEKVFLECVQDMDHENMFWYRQDPGLGLRLIYFSYDVKMKEKGDIPEGYSVSREKKERFSLILESASTNQTSMYLCACGLSYEQYFGPGTRLTVT.

This clone has only a few counts. The junction and the germline gene differ at one end; a read error may be behind it. The chain combines TRBV7-7 with TRBJ2-5; TRBD2 matches 12 bases. Germline CDR1 reads SSHAT; CDR2 reads FNYEAQ (reference sequence). This CDR3 region has 16 residues. The CDR3 loop reads CASSLVASGRGETQYF. CDR3 DNA sequence: TGTGCTAGCAGCTTAGTCGCTAGCGGGAGGGGCGAGACCCAGTACTTC.

This clone was recorded a few times. V usage is TRBV7-6 and J usage is TRBJ2-7, with D possibly being TRBD2 (6 bases). Germline lookup yields CDR1 SGHVS and CDR2 FNYEAQ. V lost 2 bases, J lost 2 bases, and 10 bases lay in between. The CDR3 sequence is 14 residues long. The CDR3 protein is CASSLRLAPYEQYF. CDR3 DNA: TGTGCCAGCAGCTTACGTCTAGCGCCCTACGAGCAGTACTTC.

The chain uses TRBV28 and TRBJ2-2; maybe TRBD2 (5 bases). Germline CDR1 and CDR2: MDHEN and SYDVKM. V gave up 6 bases and J gave up 6 bases, with 11 bases separating them. The CDR3 sequence is 13 residues long. This chain's CDR3 is CASRRGGAGELFF. CDR3 nucleotides: TGTGCCAGCAGGAGAGGAGGCGCCGGGGAGCTGTTTTTT.

The chain employs TRBV28 and TRBJ2-7; possibly TRBD1 for D (5 bases). This CDR3 has 14 residues. From germline, CDR1 is MDHEN and CDR2 SYDVKM. Trimming took 10 bases from V and 1 from J, leaving 17 bases between them. The CDR3, as DNA: TGTGCCACCGAAGGGGCAGGACGTTCCTACGAGCAGTACTTC. Amino acids: CATEGAGRSYEQYF.

The chain is built from TRBV4-3 and TRBJ2-3, with no clear D. The V gene lost 3 bases and the J gene lost 0 bases, with 13 bases spanning the gap. Germline loops: CDR1 LGHNA, CDR2 YSLEER. CDR3 length equals 16 residues. CDR3 region: CASSQNYATSTDTQYF. CDR3 nucleotides: TGCGCCAGCAGCCAGAACTACGCCACTAGCACAGATACGCAGTATTTT.

The J gene is TRBJ2-7, the V gene TRBV27; 9 nucleotides align to TRBD1. The CDR3 sequence is 15 residues long. CDR1 and CDR2 (germline): MNHEY, SMNVEV (reference sequence). The ends lost 4 bases at V and 3 bases at J; junction bases unmatched: 7. DNA for the CDR3: TGTGCCAGCAGTTCGACGGGACAGGGAAGCTACGAGCAGTACTTC. It translates to CASSSTGQGSYEQYF.

This clone appeared a few times. The chain employs TRBV30 and TRBJ2-5; D might be TRBD2 (6 bases). V was cut by 0 bases and J by 1 base, with 12 bases left in between. CDR1 and CDR2 from the germline V gene are GTSNPN and SVGIG (reference sequence). This CDR3 spans 15 amino acids. The CDR3 nucleotides read TGTGCCTGGAGTGTACTAGCTGCCATCCAAGAGACCCAGTACTTC. This encodes CAWSVLAAIQETQYF.

The chain links TRBV30 to TRBJ1-5; D remains ambiguous. Germline V gives CDR1 GTSNPN, CDR2 SVGIG (reference sequence). There are 14 residues in the CDR3. Trimming took 1 base from V and 0 from J, leaving 7 bases between them. The CDR3 nucleotides are TGTGCCTGGAGTGGCGGTTATAGCAATCAGCCCCAGCATTTT. Translating it yields CAWSGGYSNQPQHF.

The chain has TRBV19 and TRBJ1-1, with D maybe TRBD1 (5 bases). Trimming took 2 bases from V and 4 from J, leaving 17 bases between them. The CDR3 is made up of 16 amino acids. The germline CDR1 and CDR2 sequences are LNHDA and SQIVND (reference sequence). In DNA, the CDR3 is TGTGCCAGTAGTATAATGGCAGGGATTTCCGGCACTGAAGCTTTCTTT. Its translation: CASSIMAGISGTEAFF.

The genes are TRBV19 and TRBJ1-2, with 7 bases aligning to TRBD1. The germline CDR1 and CDR2 sequences are LNHDA and SQIVND (reference sequence). V shed 4 bases, J shed 3 bases, and the junction held 8 bases outside the gene matches. The CDR3 extends over 15 amino acids. Written as DNA, the CDR3 is TGTGCCAGTAGTAATCCCCGCGGGACAGACTATGGCTACACCTTC. Protein: CASSNPRGTDYGYTF. The variable domain in full, with the rest retrieved from reference TRBV19 and TRBJ1-2, is DGGITQSPKYLFRKEGQNVTLSCEQNLNHDAMYWYRQDPGQGLRLIYYSQIVNDFQKGDIAEGYSVSREKKESFPLTVTSAQKNPTAFYLCASSNPRGTDYGYTFGSGTRLTVV.

This clone is a singleton in its sample. V gene TRBV14 combines with J gene TRBJ2-1, with 8 bases identical to TRBD2. This CDR3 is 15 amino acids long. The germline CDR1 and CDR2 sequences are SGHDN and FVKESK. J was trimmed by 8 bases and V by 0 bases; bases with no gene match: 6. The chain's CDR3 is CASSQDRLAMDEQFF. CDR3 nucleotide sequence: TGTGCCAGCAGCCAAGATAGACTAGCGATGGATGAGCAGTTCTTC. Using reference TRBV14 and TRBJ2-1 for the parts outside the CDR3, the full variable domain is EAGVTQFPSHSVIEKGQTVTLRCDPISGHDNLYWYRRVMGKEIKFLLHFVKESKQDESGMPNNRFLAERTGGTYSTLKVQPAELEDSGVYFCASSQDRLAMDEQFFGPGTRLTVL.

This clone occurred once. The chain joins TRBV7-8 to TRBJ2-7; 7 positions agree with TRBD1. CDR1 and CDR2 (germline): SGHVS, FQNEAQ. CDR3 length: 15 residues. V lost 3 bases and J lost 1; bases outside the gene matches: 6. In DNA, the CDR3 is TGTGCCAGCAGCTTTTGGCAGGGGGAGTCCTACGAGCAGTACTTC. As protein: CASSFWQGESYEQYF.

This chain connects TRBV27 to TRBJ1-1; D perhaps matches TRBD1 (5 bases). V was cut by 2 bases and J by 1 base, with 8 bases left in between. Germline V lookup: CDR1 MNHEY, CDR2 SMNVEV (reference sequence). The CDR3 spans 14 residues. CDR3 loop: CASSLGAANTEAFF. CDR3 in DNA: TGTGCCAGCAGTTTAGGGGCAGCGAACACTGAAGCTTTCTTT.

The chain employs TRBV5-1 and TRBJ2-7; 9 nucleotides agree with TRBD1. This CDR3 is 15 amino acids long. V shed 2 bases and J 1 base; nucleotides not matched to a gene: 4. The germline CDR1 and CDR2 sequences are SGHRS and YFSETQ. CDR3 in DNA: TGCGCCAGCAGCTTCCGGGACAGGGTGTCCTACGAGCAGTACTTC. Translated, it gives CASSFRDRVSYEQYF.

This clone was recorded once. J is TRBJ2-5 and V is TRBV7-2; weak D call: TRBD2 (5 bases). The germline gives CDR1 SGHTA, CDR2 FQGNSA. This CDR3 region has 15 residues. V was pared by 5 bases and J by 2 bases, with 15 bases between. CDR3 nucleotide sequence: TGTGCCAGCAGCCTACCGAACGGGATTCAAGAGACCCAGTACTTC. It is translated as CASSLPNGIQETQYF.

The chain has TRBV6-5 and TRBJ2-7, with 13 bases lining up with TRBD2. CDR3 length: 15 amino acids. V was clipped by 4 bases and J by 1 base; unmatched bases: 1. The V gene's germline CDR1 is MNHEY and CDR2 SVGAGI. The CDR3 sequence is CASSSLAGGSYEQYF. The CDR3 nucleotides read TGTGCCAGCAGTTCACTAGCGGGAGGGTCCTACGAGCAGTACTTC.

The chain recombines TRBV9 with TRBJ2-1; 11 nucleotides line up with TRBD2. This CDR3 contains 17 residues. The germline gives CDR1 SGDLS, CDR2 YYNGEE. V was pared by 3 bases and J by 0 bases, with 5 bases of the junction left unmatched. CDR3 coding DNA: TGTGCCAGCAGCGGTACTAGCGGGAGTGTCTCCTACAATGAGCAGTTCTTC. Its translation: CASSGTSGSVSYNEQFF. Full variable domain (outside the CDR3, taken from reference TRBV9 and TRBJ2-1): DSGVTQTPKHLITATGQRVTLRCSPRSGDLSVYWYQQSLDQGLQFLIQYYNGEERAKGNILERFSAQQFPDLHSELNLSSLELGDSALYFCASSGTSGSVSYNEQFFGPGTRLTVL.

The DNA for the CDR3 is TGTGCCAGCAGTTACCCCTCGACAGGGAGCAATCAGCCCCAGCATTTT. Translation: CASSYPSTGSNQPQHF. The gene calls are TRBV6-6 and TRBJ1-5; 7 bases align to TRBD1. The CDR3 has 16 residues. V was pared by 2 bases and J by 1 base, with 5 bases of the junction left unmatched. Germline V gene lookup returns CDR1 MNHNY and CDR2 SVGAGI (reference sequence).

A single count supports this clone. The chain employs TRBV28 and TRBJ1-2, with 8 positions matching TRBD1. V was clipped by 4 bases and J by 3 bases; unmatched bases: 4. The CDR3 has 14 residues. The germline V gene has CDR1 MDHEN and CDR2 SYDVKM. The CDR3 nucleotides are TGTGCCAGCAGTTGGGGACAGGACTACTATGGCTACACCTTC. It encodes CASSWGQDYYGYTF.

This clone was seen more than once but under ten times. This chain links TRBV7-8 with TRBJ2-7, with a weak D call TRBD1 (6 bases). There are 15 residues in the CDR3. Trimming removed 5 bases at V and 6 bases at J, with 20 bases between. The germline V gene has CDR1 SGHVS and CDR2 FQNEAQ. The CDR3 loop is CASSDSVGAFREQYF. The CDR3, as DNA: TGTGCCAGCAGCGACTCGGTGGGGGCGTTTCGCGAGCAGTACTTC.

This chain joins TRBV5-3 and TRBJ2-1, with TRBD1 matching 8 bases. TRBV5-3 is reported as an ORF; its role is uncertain. V lost 4 bases and J lost 9; bases outside the gene matches: 12. The CDR3 covers 15 residues. The CDR3 nucleotides are TGTGCCAGAAGCGCCGGGACAGGAACAGGTCGTGAGCAGTTCTTC. Its protein is CARSAGTGTGREQFF.

The rearrangement uses TRBV19 and TRBJ2-7, with TRBD1 matching over 8 bases. The J segment lost 2 bases and the V segment lost 4 bases, leaving 4 bases of the junction unmatched. This CDR3 has 14 amino acids. Looked up from germline, CDR1 is LNHDA and CDR2 is SQIVND (reference sequence). In DNA form, the CDR3 reads TGTGCCAGTAGTAAGACAGGGGACACCTACGAGCAGTACTTC. This codes for CASSKTGDTYEQYF. Full variable domain (missing parts from reference TRBV19 and TRBJ2-7): DGGITQSPKYLFRKEGQNVTLSCEQNLNHDAMYWYRQDPGQGLRLIYYSQIVNDFQKGDIAEGYSVSREKKESFPLTVTSAQKNPTAFYLCASSKTGDTYEQYFGPGTRLTVT.

The V call is TRBV19, the J call TRBJ2-7, with D possibly TRBD2 on 6 matching bases. The CDR3 has 15 amino acids. With 5 bases removed from V and 0 bases from J, the gap between germline ends came to 14 bases. From germline, CDR1 is LNHDA and CDR2 SQIVND (reference sequence). The CDR3 DNA reads as TGTGCCAGTAGTCCCATAGCGGCAAGCTCCTACGAGCAGTACTTC. Its translation is CASSPIAASSYEQYF.

The chain employs TRBV10-3 and TRBJ2-7; maybe TRBD2 (5 bases). Between the trimmed V and J ends, which lost 5 bases and 4 bases, there was a span of 12 bases. CDR3 length equals 13 residues. Germline lookup yields CDR1 ENHRY and CDR2 SYGVKD. The CDR3 DNA reads TGTGCCATCAGTATTGAAGAGGGATACGAGCAGTACTTC. It is translated as CAISIEEGYEQYF.

The table lists this clone with a few counts. The chain combines TRBV7-2 with TRBJ2-5; 13 nucleotides agree with TRBD2. The CDR3 runs 15 residues. Germline CDR1 SGHTA, CDR2 FQGNSA. V trimming: 6 bases; J trimming: 4 bases; junction bases outside the gene matches: 5. The DNA for the CDR3 is TGTGCCAGCAGTCGAACTAGCGGGAGGGGAGAGACCCAGTACTTC. This codes for CASSRTSGRGETQYF.

The V call is TRBV6-6, the J call TRBJ1-1; D unresolved. Germline V gives CDR1 MNHNY, CDR2 SVGAGI (reference sequence). The CDR3 covers 13 residues. Trimming pared 2 bases from V and 1 base from J, leaving 5 bases between. CDR3 protein: CASSYERNTEAFF. CDR3 sequence (DNA): TGTGCCAGCAGTTACGAGAGGAACACTGAAGCTTTCTTT.

This clone is a singleton in its sample. The V call is TRBV7-2, the J call TRBJ2-1; no definite D call. CDR1 and CDR2 from the germline V gene are SGHTA and FQGNSA. The CDR3 extends over 15 amino acids. Deletions cut 0 bases from V and 0 bases from J, with 6 bases between. CDR3 in amino acids: CASSLARSSYNEQFF. The CDR3 DNA reads TGTGCCAGCAGCTTAGCGCGTAGCTCCTACAATGAGCAGTTCTTC.